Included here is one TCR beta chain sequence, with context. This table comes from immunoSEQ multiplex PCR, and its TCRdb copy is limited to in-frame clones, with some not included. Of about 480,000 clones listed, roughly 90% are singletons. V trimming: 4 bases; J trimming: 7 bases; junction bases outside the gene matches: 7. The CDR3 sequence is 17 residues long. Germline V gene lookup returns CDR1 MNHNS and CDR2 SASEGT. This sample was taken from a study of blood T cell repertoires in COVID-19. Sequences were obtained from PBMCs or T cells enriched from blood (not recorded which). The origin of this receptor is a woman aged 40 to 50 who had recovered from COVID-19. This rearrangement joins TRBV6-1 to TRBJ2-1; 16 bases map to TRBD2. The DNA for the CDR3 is TGTGCCAGCAGTGGGGGACTAGCGGGAGGGCCGGGTAATGAGCAGTTCTTC. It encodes CASSGGLAGGPGNEQFF.